This TCR beta chain was identified in a study of cytotoxic CD8 clonotypes in ibrutinib-treated CLL. The overall study: Response samples followed a median about 11 months of treatment, range 6 to 36.

Trimming pared 6 bases from V and 8 bases from J, leaving 16 bases between. The germline V gene encodes CDR1 MNHNS and CDR2 SASEGT. This CDR3 is built from 13 residues. Here immunoSEQ multiplex PCR was the method, and the copy in TCRdb shows in-frame clones only, minus some. This repertoire shows nearly 300,000 clones, approximately 79% found once; its top ten account for roughly 5%. This TCR was recovered from a human donor with chronic lymphocytic leukemia. The sequencing here drew on PBMCs, taken at disease progression, from a patient treated with ibrutinib. The V gene is TRBV6-1, the J gene TRBJ1-1, with TRBD1 as a possible D gene (5 bases). In DNA, the CDR3 is TGTGCCAGCAGCCTAGGGCTTCAGGGAGAAGCTTTCTTT. This gives the protein CASSLGLQGEAFF.